The TCR beta chain under discussion was sequenced for a study of blood T cells in healthy people across ages. General study points: Across the age range, TCR beta diversity per million T cells fell in a roughly linear way. Compared with aged donors, long-lived donors showed fewer expanded clones, suggesting selection.

The CDR3 consists of 14 residues. CDR1 is MNHEY, CDR2 SVGAGI, per germline. The V end lost 2 bases, the J end lost 2 bases, and 8 bases lay between the germline ends. Primers used in a second PCR of roughly 6 to 11 cycles were a sample-barcoded 5' primer and a J-beta primer mix. Each sample yielded at least 2.5 million CDR3-containing paired-end reads. TCRdb reprocessed the 5' RACE reads via MiXCR and lists one record per CDR3 protein. The table lists hundreds of thousands of distinct CDR3 sequences, about 42% of them singletons. In terms of origin and age, donors were healthy Caucasian individuals from Russia aged 6 to 90. This clonotype was picked up a small number of times. Its antigen is unidentified.

The sample taken for sequencing was blood. The chain has TRBV6-5 and TRBJ2-3; D might be TRBD1 (5 bases). The receptor was derived from a man aged 55 to 70 in good health. The CDR3 bases are TGTGCCAGCAGTTACGGGGCGAACACAGATACGCAGTATTTT. Translating it yields CASSYGANTDTQYF.